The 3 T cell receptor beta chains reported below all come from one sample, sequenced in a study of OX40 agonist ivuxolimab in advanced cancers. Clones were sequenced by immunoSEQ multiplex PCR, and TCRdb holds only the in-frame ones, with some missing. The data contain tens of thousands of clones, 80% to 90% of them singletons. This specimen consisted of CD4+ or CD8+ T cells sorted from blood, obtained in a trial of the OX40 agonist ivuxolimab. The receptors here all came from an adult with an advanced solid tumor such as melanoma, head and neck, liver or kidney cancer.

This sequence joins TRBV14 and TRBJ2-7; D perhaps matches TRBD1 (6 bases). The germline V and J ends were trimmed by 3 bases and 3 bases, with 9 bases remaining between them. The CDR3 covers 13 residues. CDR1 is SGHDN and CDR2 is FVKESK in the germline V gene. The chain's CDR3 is CASSHIQGYEQYF. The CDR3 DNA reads TGTGCCAGCAGCCATATACAGGGCTACGAGCAGTACTTC.

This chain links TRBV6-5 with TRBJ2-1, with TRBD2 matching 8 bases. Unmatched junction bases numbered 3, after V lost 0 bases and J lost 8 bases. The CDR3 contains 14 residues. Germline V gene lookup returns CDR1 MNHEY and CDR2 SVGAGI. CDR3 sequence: CASSYSAGGDEQFF. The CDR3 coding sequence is TGTGCCAGCAGTTACTCGGCCGGGGGGGATGAGCAGTTCTTC.

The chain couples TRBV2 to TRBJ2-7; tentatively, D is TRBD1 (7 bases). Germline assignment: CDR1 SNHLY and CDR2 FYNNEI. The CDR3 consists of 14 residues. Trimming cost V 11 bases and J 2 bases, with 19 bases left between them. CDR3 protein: CALRPGDRAYEQYF. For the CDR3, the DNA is TGTGCCTTAAGGCCGGGGGACAGAGCCTACGAGCAGTACTTC.